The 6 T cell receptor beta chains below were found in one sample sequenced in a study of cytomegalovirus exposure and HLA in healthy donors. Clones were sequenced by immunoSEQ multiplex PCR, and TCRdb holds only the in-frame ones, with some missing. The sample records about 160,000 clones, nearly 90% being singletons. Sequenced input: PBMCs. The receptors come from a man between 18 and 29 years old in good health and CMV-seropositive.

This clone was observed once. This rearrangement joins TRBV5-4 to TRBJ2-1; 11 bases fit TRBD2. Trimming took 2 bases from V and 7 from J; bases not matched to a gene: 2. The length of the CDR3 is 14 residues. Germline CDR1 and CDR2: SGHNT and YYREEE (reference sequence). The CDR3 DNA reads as TGTGCCAGCAGCTTCAGGACTAGCGGGAATGAGCAGTTCTTC. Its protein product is CASSFRTSGNEQFF.

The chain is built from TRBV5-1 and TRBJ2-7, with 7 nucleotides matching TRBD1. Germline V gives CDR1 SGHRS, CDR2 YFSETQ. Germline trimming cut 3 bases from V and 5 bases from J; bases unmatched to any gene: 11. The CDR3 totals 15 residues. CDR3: CASSSIQGVQNEQYF. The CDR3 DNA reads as TGCGCCAGCAGCTCAATCCAGGGGGTACAGAACGAGCAGTACTTC.

The CDR3 nucleotides are TGCGCCAGCAGCCAACCGGGGAAATCCGGGGAGCTGTTTTTT. This translates into CASSQPGKSGELFF. The chain employs TRBV4-1 and TRBJ2-2; perhaps TRBD2 as D (5 bases). The CDR3 runs 14 residues. The V gene lost 2 bases and the J gene lost 6 bases, with 10 bases spanning the gap. The V gene's germline CDR1 is MGHRA and CDR2 YSYEKL.

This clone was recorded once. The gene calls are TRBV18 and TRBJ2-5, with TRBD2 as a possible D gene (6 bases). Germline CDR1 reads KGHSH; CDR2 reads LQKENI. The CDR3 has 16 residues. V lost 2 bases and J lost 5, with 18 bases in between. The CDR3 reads CASSPVSGLPGETQYF. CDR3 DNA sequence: TGTGCCAGCTCACCAGTGTCGGGACTCCCAGGGGAGACCCAGTACTTC.

The CDR3 sequence: CASSWDNGNTIYF. CDR3 coding DNA: TGTGCCAGCAGTTGGGACAATGGAAACACCATATATTTT. The chain joins TRBV6-5 to TRBJ1-3; weak D call: TRBD1 (6 bases). The CDR3 length is 13 residues. The V and J ends lost 4 bases and 3 bases respectively, with 7 bases between them. CDR1 is MNHEY and CDR2 is SVGAGI in the germline V gene.

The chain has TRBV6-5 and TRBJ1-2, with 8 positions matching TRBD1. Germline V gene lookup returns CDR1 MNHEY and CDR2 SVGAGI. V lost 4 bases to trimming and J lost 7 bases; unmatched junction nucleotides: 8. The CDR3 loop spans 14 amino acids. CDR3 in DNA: TGTGCCAGCAGTTCCGGGACAGGAACGGGTGGCTACACCTTC. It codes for CASSSGTGTGGYTF.